Sequencing of this T cell receptor (beta chain) was carried out in a study of post-analysis software for immune sequencing data. As for the study in general: The cohort encompassed relapsing-remitting, secondary progressive and progressive-relapsing multiple sclerosis disease courses.

Unique molecular identifiers were carried by the TCR beta cDNA libraries. From roughly 1 to 10 million T cells, roughly 540,000 cDNA molecules were obtained. TCRdb itself ran the PCR reads through MiXCR, one entry per CDR3 protein. Among more than 350,000 distinct CDR3 sequences, 39% were seen once, and the ten largest hold about 8%. Study-wide findings and caveats: When patients were compared with controls, roughly five TRBV segments were more frequent, TRBV5-6, TRBV5-1 and TRBV20-1 among them. Strong co-clustering by F measure linked samples that shared a preparation batch. Normalized Chao1 diversity in multiple sclerosis patients fell significantly below that of controls.

A word on this clonotype: What it binds is unknown.

CDR3 length: 11 residues. Trimming took 5 bases from V and 6 from J, leaving 9 bases between them. Germline V gene lookup returns CDR1 DFQATT and CDR2 SNEGSKA (reference sequence). This TCR derives from a girl aged 2-9 years with multiple sclerosis. The sample comprised blood. J is TRBJ2-3 and V is TRBV20-1; D is uncertain. Here the CDR3 DNA reads TGCAGTGCTGGGTCCCCCGATACGCAGTATTTT. It yields the protein CSAGSPDTQYF.